Presented here are 9 T cell receptor beta chains from one specimen sequenced in a study of early T cells in non-severe SARS-CoV-2 infection. TCRdb reprocessed the 5' RACE reads with MiXCR, giving one entry per CDR3 protein. The table lists fewer than 50,000 distinct CDR3 sequences, roughly 7% of them singletons. Sequenced material: whole blood. The origin of the receptors is an adult who was a healthcare worker with PCR-confirmed SARS-CoV-2 infection or an uninfected control (not recorded which).

The chain has TRBV4-3 and TRBJ2-7; 10 nucleotides agree with TRBD2. J lost 2 bases, V lost 0 bases, and 7 bases had no gene match. CDR3 length equals 17 residues. Germline V lookup: CDR1 LGHNA, CDR2 YSLEER. In nucleotides, the CDR3 is TGCGCCAGCAGCCAAGATGCGGGAGCGGGGGGGCCCTACGAGCAGTACTTC. Its protein is CASSQDAGAGGPYEQYF.

This clonotype was seen repeatedly, ten times or more. The CDR3 loop reads CASSHLSRALNTEAFF. The CDR3 DNA reads as TGTGCCAGCAGCCATCTTTCAAGGGCGTTAAACACTGAAGCTTTCTTT. This chain connects TRBV14 to TRBJ1-1; D is unclear. The V gene lost 3 bases and the J gene lost 2 bases, with 16 bases spanning the gap. The CDR3 runs 16 residues. Germline CDR1 and CDR2: SGHDN and FVKESK.

This clonotype has a count of ten or more. The rearrangement uses TRBV5-6 and TRBJ1-3; weak D call: TRBD1 (6 bases). With 4 bases removed from V and 7 bases from J, the gap between germline ends came to 24 bases. Germline V gives CDR1 SGHDT, CDR2 YYEEEE. The CDR3 runs to 17 residues. The CDR3 spells CASSSLVLGGRGNTIYF. The CDR3 region has the DNA TGTGCCAGCAGCAGCTTGGTGCTTGGGGGCAGAGGCAACACCATATATTTT.

This clonotype was seen more than once but under ten times. The chain combines TRBV27 with TRBJ2-1, with 9 bases fitting TRBD1. The J segment lost 9 bases and the V segment lost 0 bases, leaving 9 bases of the junction unmatched. The CDR3 is 16 residues long. Germline lookup yields CDR1 MNHEY and CDR2 SMNVEV (reference sequence). This CDR3 is CASSLSPGTGISEQFF. In DNA, the CDR3 is TGTGCCAGCAGTTTATCACCCGGGACAGGGATTAGTGAGCAGTTCTTC.

The chain recombines TRBV25-1 with TRBJ2-7; 8 nucleotides line up with TRBD2. This CDR3 contains 15 residues. The V and J ends lost 4 bases and 5 bases, in that order; junction bases with no gene match: 10. CDR1 MGHDK and CDR2 SYGVNS come from the germline V gene. The CDR3: CASSGVRGGPNEQYF. In nucleotides, the CDR3 is TGTGCCAGCAGTGGGGTTCGGGGGGGCCCTAACGAGCAGTACTTC.

The chain employs TRBV4-3 and TRBJ1-2; possible D gene TRBD1, 6 bases. Germline values: CDR1 LGHNA, CDR2 YSLEER. V was trimmed by 4 bases and J by 4 bases, leaving 16 bases between them. The CDR3 spans 15 residues. For the CDR3, the DNA is TGCGCCAGCAGCCCCAGTTTCGGGGACATCTATGGCTACACCTTC. This translates into CASSPSFGDIYGYTF.

This clonotype was seen many times. The chain carries TRBV7-9 and TRBJ2-3; no firm D call. Germline V gene sequence: CDR1 SEHNR, CDR2 FQNEAQ (reference sequence). V was cut by 11 bases and J by 2 bases, with 17 bases left in between. The CDR3 loop spans 14 amino acids. The CDR3 loop reads CALGSGRFTDTQYF. The CDR3 region has the DNA TGTGCCCTCGGGTCCGGGCGGTTCACAGATACGCAGTATTTT.

This clonotype has ten or more counts. The V gene is TRBV3-1, the J gene TRBJ1-1, with 9 positions matching TRBD1. Germline V CDR1 and CDR2: LGHDT, YNNKEL (reference sequence). The CDR3 spans 13 residues. V gave up 2 bases and J gave up 10 bases; unmatched junction bases: 5. Here the CDR3 reads CASSQNTGGRAFF. The CDR3 nucleotides are TGTGCCAGCAGCCAAAACACAGGGGGCAGAGCTTTCTTT.

This clonotype occurred many times. This rearrangement joins TRBV18 to TRBJ2-1, with D tentatively TRBD2 (7 bases). V lost 3 bases and J 3 bases, leaving 12 bases between the germline ends. Per the germline V gene, CDR1 is KGHSH and CDR2 is LQKENI. This CDR3 is built from 15 residues. The CDR3 nucleotides are TGTGCCAGCTCACCGAGGGGGGGTCTCTACAATGAGCAGTTCTTC. Its translation is CASSPRGGLYNEQFF. Based on the CDR3 plus reference TRBV18 and TRBJ2-1, the full variable domain is NAGVMQNPRHLVRRRGQEARLRCSPMKGHSHVYWYRQLPEEGLKFMVYLQKENIIDESGMPKERFSAEFPKEGPSILRIQQVVRGDSAAYFCASSPRGGLYNEQFFGPGTRLTVL.